Here is one T cell receptor (beta chain) with its context. Its cognate antigen has yet to be identified. No much larger clone is present one base from it, and per-base qualities are unavailable. Donors formed part of the validation cohort, which comprised over a hundred subjects and was distinct from the first cohort of some 700 subjects. Library preparation was by the immunoSEQ multiplex PCR assay. Turning to the authors' computational methods: A statistical classification framework was built to diagnose cytomegalovirus status from the catalog of TCR beta chain sequences. In its TCRdb copy, this immuneACCESS table keeps in-frame sequences only and misses some clones. Where compared with another copy, unresolved V genes explain less than half of these, and the others have no known cause. V and J calls and clone size are given by that table; D and trimming were obtained from the DNA. In this sample the table shows almost 75,000 clones, around four fifths of which occur a single time. 2.5% to 3.5% of the sample lies in the top ten.

From the cysteine through the phenylalanine, the CDR3 covers 13 amino acids. Only CDR3 DNA is held: 39 bases, read in frame from base 1. The junction shows trimming of 9 bases on V and 4 bases on J, plus 12 bases between the germline ends. Reading the germline V gene (reference sequence) gives CDR1 SEHNR and CDR2 FQNEAQ. This entry belongs to a study of cytomegalovirus exposure and HLA in healthy donors (dated by TCRdb to 2017 to 2019). Background on the whole study: A later analysis indicated that the 95 to 150 validation repertoires were generated on the platform also employed for the 666 repertoires of the first cohort. The aim of the study was to test whether cataloging public T cell receptors could identify signatures of past pathogen exposure. Besides the first cohort of 666 subjects, a separate validation cohort made up of 120 or so different subjects was used. To predict cytomegalovirus infection status, the study brought together high-throughput TCR immunosequencing, statistical association of individual TCRs with disease status, and machine learning. The full study reports these points: All 130 or so repertoires were used to score co-occurrence in the validation cohort in a later analysis, because that analysis had no HLA typing for the cohort. Subsequent analysis determined that TCRs grouped into clusters in the first cohort also showed a tendency toward co-occurrence across the roughly 110 validation repertoires, and 85% to 95% of cluster scores exceeded 0. While some public TCRs were present in many individuals, most TCR sequences turned up only very rarely across donors. Cytomegalovirus status was reported to be diagnosed by the classifier with high specificity and sensitivity in both the original and validation cohorts. The study gave a list of over 150 TCR beta chains associated with cytomegalovirus. The authors suggested that the approach could potentially be extended to other disease states and immunological phenotypes. In vitro tests confirmed that three of the cytomegalovirus-associated TCR beta chains recognize cytomegalovirus antigens.

The V gene is TRBV7-9 and the J gene is TRBJ1-4; perhaps TRBD1 is the D gene, with 6 bases matching. The sequenced sample was PBMCs. This clonotype was obtained from a man aged 25 to 45 in good health and CMV-seronegative. The CDR3 region has the sequence CASLQGDNEKLFF. The bases are TGTGCCAGTTTACAGGGAGATAATGAAAAACTGTTTTTT.